These 3 T cell receptor beta chains came from one sample sequenced in a study of blood T cell repertoires in COVID-19. Profiling relied on immunoSEQ multiplex PCR, and the TCRdb table lists in-frame clones only, not all of them. The sample gives 180,000 or so clones, about 89% of which show up once; approximately 2.7% is in the top ten. Input material: peripheral blood. These receptor sequences come from a man aged 40-49 years with active or convalescent COVID-19.

The chain is built from TRBV30 and TRBJ2-5, with TRBD2 identical over 10 bases. The CDR3 runs 14 residues. V shed 3 bases, J shed 3 bases, and the junction held 4 bases outside the gene matches. Germline CDR1 reads GTSNPN; CDR2 reads SVGIG (reference sequence). The CDR3: CAWRAGTSEETQYF. CDR3 sequence (DNA): TGTGCCTGGAGAGCCGGGACTAGCGAAGAGACCCAGTACTTC. Based on the CDR3 plus reference TRBV30 and TRBJ2-5, the full variable domain is SQTIHQWPATLVQPVGSPLSLECTVEGTSNPNLYWYRQAAGRGLQLLFYSVGIGQISSEVPQNLSASRPQDRQFILSSKKLLLSDSGFYLCAWRAGTSEETQYFGPGTRLLVL.

The V and J genes are TRBV5-4 and TRBJ1-1, with 9 bases matching TRBD1. Germline CDR1 and CDR2: SGHNT and YYREEE (reference sequence). The CDR3 has 14 amino acids. V shed 8 bases, J shed 3 bases, and the junction held 8 bases outside the gene matches. The CDR3 DNA reads TGTGCCAGGAGGACAGGGGCTGGGGACACTGAAGCTTTCTTT. Its translation: CARRTGAGDTEAFF.

The V call is TRBV7-8, the J call TRBJ1-4, with a tentative D call TRBD1 (6 bases). V was trimmed by 5 bases and J by 2 bases, leaving 15 bases between them. The germline gives CDR1 SGHVS, CDR2 FQNEAQ. The CDR3 runs to 16 residues. The CDR3 region is CASSPQAGVTNEKLFF. DNA of the CDR3: TGTGCCAGCAGCCCACAGGCAGGGGTTACTAATGAAAAACTGTTTTTT.